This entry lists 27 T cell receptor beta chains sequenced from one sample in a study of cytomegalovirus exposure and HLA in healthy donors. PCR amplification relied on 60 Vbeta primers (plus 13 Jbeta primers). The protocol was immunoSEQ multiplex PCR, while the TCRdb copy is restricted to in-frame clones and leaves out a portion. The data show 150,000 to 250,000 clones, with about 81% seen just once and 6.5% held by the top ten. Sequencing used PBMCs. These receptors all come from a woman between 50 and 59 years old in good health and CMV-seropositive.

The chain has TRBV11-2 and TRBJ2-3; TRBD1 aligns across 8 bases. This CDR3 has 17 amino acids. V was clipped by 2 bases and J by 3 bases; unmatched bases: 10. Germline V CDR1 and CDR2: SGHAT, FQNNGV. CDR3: CASSLSWQQGATDTQYF. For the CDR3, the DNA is TGTGCCAGCAGCTTAAGTTGGCAGCAGGGGGCTACAGATACGCAGTATTTT. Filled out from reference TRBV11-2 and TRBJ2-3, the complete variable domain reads EAGVAQSPRYKIIEKRQSVAFWCNPISGHATLYWYQQILGQGPKLLIQFQNNGVVDDSQLPKDRFSAERLKGVDSTLKIQPAKLEDSAVYLCASSLSWQQGATDTQYFGPGTRLTVL.

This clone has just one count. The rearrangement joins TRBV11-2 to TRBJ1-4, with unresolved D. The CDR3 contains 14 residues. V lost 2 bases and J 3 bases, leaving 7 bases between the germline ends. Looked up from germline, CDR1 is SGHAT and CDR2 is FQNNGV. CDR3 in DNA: TGTGCCAGCAGCTTAAACTCGCCTAATGAAAAACTGTTTTTT. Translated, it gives CASSLNSPNEKLFF.

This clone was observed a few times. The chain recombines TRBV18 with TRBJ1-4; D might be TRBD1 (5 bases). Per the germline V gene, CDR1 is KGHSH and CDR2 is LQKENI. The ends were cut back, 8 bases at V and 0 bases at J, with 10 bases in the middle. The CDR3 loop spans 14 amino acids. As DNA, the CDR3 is TGTGCCAGCACGCCCAGGGCAACTAATGAAAAACTGTTTTTT. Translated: CASTPRATNEKLFF.

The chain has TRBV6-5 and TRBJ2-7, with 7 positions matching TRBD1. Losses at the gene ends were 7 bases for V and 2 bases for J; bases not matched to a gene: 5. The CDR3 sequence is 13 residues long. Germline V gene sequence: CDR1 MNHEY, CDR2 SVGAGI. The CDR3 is CASNPTGTYEQYF. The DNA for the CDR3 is TGTGCCAGCAACCCGACAGGGACCTACGAGCAGTACTTC.

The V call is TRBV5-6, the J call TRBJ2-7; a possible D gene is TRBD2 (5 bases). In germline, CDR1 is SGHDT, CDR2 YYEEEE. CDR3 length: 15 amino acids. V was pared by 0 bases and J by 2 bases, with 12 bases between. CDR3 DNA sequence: TGTGCCAGCAGCTTGGTTTCCGGACTGCCCTACGAGCAGTACTTC. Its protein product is CASSLVSGLPYEQYF.

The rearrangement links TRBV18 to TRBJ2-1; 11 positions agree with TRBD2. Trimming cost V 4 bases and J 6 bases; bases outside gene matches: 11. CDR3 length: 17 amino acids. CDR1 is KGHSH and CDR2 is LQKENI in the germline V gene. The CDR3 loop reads CASSLTSGAALGNEQFF. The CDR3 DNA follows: TGTGCCAGCTCACTGACTAGCGGGGCGGCCCTGGGCAATGAGCAGTTCTTC.

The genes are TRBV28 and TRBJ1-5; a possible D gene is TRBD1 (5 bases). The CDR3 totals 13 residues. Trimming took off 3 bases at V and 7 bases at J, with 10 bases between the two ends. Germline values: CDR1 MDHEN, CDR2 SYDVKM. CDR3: CASSLSGLQPQHF. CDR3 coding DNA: TGTGCCAGCAGTTTGTCAGGGTTGCAGCCCCAGCATTTT.

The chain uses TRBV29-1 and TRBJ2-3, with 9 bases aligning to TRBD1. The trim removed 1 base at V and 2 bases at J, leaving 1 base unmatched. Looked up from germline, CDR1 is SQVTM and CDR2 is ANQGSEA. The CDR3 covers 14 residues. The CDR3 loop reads CSVEGQGVTDTQYF. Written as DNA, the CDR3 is TGCAGCGTTGAAGGACAGGGGGTCACAGATACGCAGTATTTT.

CDR3 residues: CASSESGARYNEQFF. CDR3 in DNA: TGCGCCAGCAGTGAGTCGGGGGCCAGGTACAATGAGCAGTTCTTC. V and J are TRBV10-1 and TRBJ2-1; a possible D gene is TRBD1 (6 bases). Trimming took 0 bases from V and 4 from J, leaving 10 bases between them. CDR1 is WNHNN and CDR2 is SYGVQD in the germline V gene (reference sequence). This CDR3 comprises 15 residues.

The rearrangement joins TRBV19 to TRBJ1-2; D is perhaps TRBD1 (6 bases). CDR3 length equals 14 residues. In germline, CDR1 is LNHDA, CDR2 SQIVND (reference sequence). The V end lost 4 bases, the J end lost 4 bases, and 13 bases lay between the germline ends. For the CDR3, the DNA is TGTGCCAGTAGTAGCAGGGGCGAGGTCTATGGCTACACCTTC. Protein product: CASSSRGEVYGYTF.

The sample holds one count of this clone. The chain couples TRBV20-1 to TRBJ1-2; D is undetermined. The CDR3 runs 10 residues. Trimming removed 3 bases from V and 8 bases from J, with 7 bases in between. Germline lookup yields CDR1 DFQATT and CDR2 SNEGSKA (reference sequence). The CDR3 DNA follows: TGCAGTGCTAGTCTCGGGGGCTACACCTTC. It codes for CSASLGGYTF.

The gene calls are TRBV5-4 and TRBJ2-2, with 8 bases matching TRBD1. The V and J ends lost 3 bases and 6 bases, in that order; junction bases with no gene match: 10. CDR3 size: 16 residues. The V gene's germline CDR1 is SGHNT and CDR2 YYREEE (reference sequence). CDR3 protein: CASSWGRQGLAGELFF. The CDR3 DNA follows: TGTGCCAGCAGCTGGGGCCGACAGGGGCTAGCCGGGGAGCTGTTTTTT.

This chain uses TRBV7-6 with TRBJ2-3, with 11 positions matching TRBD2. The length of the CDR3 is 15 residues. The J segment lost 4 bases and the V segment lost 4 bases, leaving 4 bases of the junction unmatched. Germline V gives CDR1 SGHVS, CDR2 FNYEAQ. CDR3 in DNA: TGTGCCAGCAGCTATACTAGCGGGAGTGCAGATACGCAGTATTTT. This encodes CASSYTSGSADTQYF.

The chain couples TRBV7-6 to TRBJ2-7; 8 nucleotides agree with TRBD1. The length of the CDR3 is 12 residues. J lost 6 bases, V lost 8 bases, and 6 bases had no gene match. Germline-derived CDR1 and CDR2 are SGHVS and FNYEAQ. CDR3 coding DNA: TGTGCCAGCGGCAGGGGGCTTAGCGAGCAGTACTTC. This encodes CASGRGLSEQYF.

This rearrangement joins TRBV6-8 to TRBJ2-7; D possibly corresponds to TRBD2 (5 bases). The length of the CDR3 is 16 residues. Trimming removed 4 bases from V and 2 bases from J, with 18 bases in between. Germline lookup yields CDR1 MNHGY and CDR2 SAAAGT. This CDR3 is CASSSPRGSLAYEQYF. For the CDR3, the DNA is TGTGCCAGCAGTTCTCCCCGTGGGAGCCTCGCCTACGAGCAGTACTTC.

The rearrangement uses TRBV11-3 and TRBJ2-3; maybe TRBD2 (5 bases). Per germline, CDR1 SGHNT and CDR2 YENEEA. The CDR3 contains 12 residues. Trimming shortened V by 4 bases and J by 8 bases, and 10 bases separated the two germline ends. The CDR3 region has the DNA TGTGCCAGCAGCTCCGGGGAGCTTACGCAGTATTTT. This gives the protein CASSSGELTQYF.

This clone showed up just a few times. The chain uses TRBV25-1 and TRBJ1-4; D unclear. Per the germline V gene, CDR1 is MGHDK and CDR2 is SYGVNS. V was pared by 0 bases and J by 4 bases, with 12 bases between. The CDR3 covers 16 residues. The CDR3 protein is CASSEYSRGDNEKLFF. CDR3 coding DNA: TGTGCCAGCAGTGAATATAGTCGCGGGGATAATGAAAAACTGTTTTTT.

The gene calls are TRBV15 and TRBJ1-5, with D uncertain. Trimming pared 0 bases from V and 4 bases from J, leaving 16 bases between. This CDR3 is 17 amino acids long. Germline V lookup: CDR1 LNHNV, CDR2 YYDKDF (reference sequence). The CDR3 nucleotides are TGTGCCACCAGCAGAGATTTAATAAGTCCGGGGAATCAGCCCCAGCATTTT. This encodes CATSRDLISPGNQPQHF.

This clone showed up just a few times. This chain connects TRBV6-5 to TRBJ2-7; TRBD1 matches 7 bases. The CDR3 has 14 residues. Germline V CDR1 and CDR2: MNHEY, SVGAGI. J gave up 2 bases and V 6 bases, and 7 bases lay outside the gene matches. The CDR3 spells CASRLGQGAYEQYF. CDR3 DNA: TGTGCCAGCAGACTGGGGCAGGGGGCCTACGAGCAGTACTTC.

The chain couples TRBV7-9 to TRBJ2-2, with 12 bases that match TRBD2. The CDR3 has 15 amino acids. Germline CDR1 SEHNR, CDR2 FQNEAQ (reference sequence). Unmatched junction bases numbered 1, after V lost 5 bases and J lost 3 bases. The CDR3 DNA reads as TGTGCCAGCAGCCGACTAGCGGGGGACACCGGGGAGCTGTTTTTT. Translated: CASSRLAGDTGELFF.

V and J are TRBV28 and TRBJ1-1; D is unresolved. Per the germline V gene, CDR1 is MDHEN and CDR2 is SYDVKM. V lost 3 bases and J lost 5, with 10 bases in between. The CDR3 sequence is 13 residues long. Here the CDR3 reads CASSFSRGTEAFF. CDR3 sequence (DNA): TGTGCCAGCAGTTTTTCCCGGGGTACTGAAGCTTTCTTT.

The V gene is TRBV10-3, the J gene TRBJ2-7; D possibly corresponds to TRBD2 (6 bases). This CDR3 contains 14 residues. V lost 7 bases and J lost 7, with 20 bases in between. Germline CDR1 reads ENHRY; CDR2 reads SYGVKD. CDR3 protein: CAIMTSLPSGEQYF. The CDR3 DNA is TGTGCCATCATGACTAGTCTCCCGTCGGGGGAGCAGTACTTC.

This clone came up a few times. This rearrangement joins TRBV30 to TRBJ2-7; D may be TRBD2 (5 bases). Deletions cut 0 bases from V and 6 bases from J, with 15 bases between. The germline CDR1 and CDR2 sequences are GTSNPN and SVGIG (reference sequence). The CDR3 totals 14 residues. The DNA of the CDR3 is TGTGCCTGGAGTGTACTATCTGGCGGGCGCGAGCAGTACTTC. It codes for CAWSVLSGGREQYF.

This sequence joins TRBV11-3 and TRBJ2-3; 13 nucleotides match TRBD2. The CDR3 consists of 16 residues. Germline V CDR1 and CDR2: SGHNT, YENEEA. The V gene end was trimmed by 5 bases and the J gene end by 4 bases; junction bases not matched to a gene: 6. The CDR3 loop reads CASSPGLAGASDTQYF. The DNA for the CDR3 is TGTGCCAGCAGCCCCGGACTAGCGGGAGCCTCAGATACGCAGTATTTT.

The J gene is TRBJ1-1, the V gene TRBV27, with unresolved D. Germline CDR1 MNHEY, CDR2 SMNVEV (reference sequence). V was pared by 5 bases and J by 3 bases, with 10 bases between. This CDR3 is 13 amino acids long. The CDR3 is CASSKSRDTEAFF. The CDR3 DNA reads TGTGCCAGCAGTAAGAGTCGTGACACTGAAGCTTTCTTT.

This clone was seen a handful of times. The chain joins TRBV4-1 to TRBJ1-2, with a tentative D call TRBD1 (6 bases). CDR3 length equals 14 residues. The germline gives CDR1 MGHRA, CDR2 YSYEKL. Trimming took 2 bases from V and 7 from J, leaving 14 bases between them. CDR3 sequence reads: CASSQTGLGIGYTF. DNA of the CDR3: TGCGCCAGCAGCCAAACAGGGTTGGGTATTGGCTACACCTTC.

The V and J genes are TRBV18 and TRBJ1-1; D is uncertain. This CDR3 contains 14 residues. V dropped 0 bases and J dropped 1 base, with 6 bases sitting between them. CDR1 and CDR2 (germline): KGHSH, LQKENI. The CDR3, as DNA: TGTGCCAGCTCACCACCGTCGAGGAACACTGAAGCTTTCTTT. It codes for CASSPPSRNTEAFF.